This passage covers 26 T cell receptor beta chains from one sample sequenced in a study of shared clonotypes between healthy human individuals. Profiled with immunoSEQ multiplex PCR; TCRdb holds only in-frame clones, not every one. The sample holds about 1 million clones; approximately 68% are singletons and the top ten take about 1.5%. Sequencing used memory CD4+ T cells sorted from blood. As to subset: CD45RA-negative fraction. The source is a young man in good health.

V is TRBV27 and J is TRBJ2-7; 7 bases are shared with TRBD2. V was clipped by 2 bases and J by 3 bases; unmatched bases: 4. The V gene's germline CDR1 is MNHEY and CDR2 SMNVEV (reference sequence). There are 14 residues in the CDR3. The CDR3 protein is CASSLRRGIYEQYF. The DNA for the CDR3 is TGTGCCAGCAGTTTAAGGCGGGGGATCTACGAGCAGTACTTC.

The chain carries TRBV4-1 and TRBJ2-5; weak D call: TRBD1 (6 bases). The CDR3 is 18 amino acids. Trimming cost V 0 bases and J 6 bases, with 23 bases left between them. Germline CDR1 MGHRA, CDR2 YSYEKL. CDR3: CASSQELLRQESRKTQYF. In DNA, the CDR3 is TGCGCCAGCAGCCAAGAGTTACTGAGACAGGAATCTCGGAAGACCCAGTACTTC.

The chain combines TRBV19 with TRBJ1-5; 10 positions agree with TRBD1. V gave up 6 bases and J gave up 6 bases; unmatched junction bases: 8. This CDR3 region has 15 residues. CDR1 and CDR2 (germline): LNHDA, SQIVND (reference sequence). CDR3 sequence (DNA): TGTGCCAGTAGCCGCGGACAGGGGGTGATTCAGCCCCAGCATTTT. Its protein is CASSRGQGVIQPQHF.

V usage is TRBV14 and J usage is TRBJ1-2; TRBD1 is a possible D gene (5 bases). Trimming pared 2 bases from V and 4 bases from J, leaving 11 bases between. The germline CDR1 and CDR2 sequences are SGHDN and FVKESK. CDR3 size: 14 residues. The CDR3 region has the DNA TGTGCCAGCAGCCAATCGGGGACCCTCTATGGCTACACCTTC. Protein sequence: CASSQSGTLYGYTF.

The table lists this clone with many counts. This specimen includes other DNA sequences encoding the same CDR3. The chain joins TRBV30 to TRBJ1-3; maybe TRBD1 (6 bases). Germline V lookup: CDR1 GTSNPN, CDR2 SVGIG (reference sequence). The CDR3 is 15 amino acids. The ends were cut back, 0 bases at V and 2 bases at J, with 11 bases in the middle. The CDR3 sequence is CAWSVGGRTGNTIYF. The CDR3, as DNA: TGTGCCTGGAGTGTTGGGGGGCGCACTGGAAACACCATATATTTT.

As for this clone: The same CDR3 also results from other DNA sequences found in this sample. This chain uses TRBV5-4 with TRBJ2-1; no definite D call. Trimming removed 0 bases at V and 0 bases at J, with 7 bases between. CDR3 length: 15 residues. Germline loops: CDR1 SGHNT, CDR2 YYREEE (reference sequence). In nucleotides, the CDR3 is TGTGCCAGCAGCTTGGGCTCGAGCTCCTACAATGAGCAGTTCTTC. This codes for CASSLGSSSYNEQFF.

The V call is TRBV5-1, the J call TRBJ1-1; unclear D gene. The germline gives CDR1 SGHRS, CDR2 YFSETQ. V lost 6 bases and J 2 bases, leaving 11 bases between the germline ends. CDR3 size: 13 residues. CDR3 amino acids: CASTGSLNTEAFF. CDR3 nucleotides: TGCGCCAGCACCGGTTCATTAAACACTGAAGCTTTCTTT.

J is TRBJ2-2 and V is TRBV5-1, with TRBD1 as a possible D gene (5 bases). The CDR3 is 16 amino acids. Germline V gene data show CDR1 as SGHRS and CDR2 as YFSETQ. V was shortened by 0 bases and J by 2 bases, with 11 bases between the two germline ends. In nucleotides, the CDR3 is TGCGCCAGCAGCTTGGTGGCAGGGATAAACACCGGGGAGCTGTTTTTT. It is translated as CASSLVAGINTGELFF.

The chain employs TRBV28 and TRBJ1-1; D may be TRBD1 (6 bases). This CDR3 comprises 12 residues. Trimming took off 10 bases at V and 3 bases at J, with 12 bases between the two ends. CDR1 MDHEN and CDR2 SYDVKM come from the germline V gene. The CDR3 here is CATRGAYTEAFF. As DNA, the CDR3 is TGTGCCACCCGGGGGGCTTACACTGAAGCTTTCTTT.

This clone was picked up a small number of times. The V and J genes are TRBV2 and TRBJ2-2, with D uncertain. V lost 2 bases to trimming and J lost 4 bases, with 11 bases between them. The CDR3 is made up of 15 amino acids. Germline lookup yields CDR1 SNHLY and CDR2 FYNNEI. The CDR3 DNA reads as TGTGCCAGCAGTGAATTAGTTTTAGGCACCGGGGAGCTGTTTTTT. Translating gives CASSELVLGTGELFF.

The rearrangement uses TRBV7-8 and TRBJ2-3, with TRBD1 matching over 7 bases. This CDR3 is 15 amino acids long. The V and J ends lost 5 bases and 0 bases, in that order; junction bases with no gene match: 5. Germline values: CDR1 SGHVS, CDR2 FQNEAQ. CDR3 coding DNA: TGTGCCAGCAGCGCCCGGGACAGCAGCACAGATACGCAGTATTTT. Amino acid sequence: CASSARDSSTDTQYF. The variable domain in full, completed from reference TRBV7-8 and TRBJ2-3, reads GAGVSQSPRYKVAKRGQDVALRCDPISGHVSLFWYQQALGQGPEFLTYFQNEAQLDKSGLPSDRFFAERPEGSVSTLKIQRTQQEDSAVYLCASSARDSSTDTQYFGPGTRLTVL.

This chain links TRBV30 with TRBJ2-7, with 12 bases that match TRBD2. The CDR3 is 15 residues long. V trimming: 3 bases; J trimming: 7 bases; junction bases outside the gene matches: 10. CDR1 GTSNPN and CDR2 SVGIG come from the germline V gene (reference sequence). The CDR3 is CAWRSLAGGSREQYF. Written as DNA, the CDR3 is TGTGCCTGGAGATCTCTAGCGGGAGGGTCTAGAGAGCAGTACTTC.

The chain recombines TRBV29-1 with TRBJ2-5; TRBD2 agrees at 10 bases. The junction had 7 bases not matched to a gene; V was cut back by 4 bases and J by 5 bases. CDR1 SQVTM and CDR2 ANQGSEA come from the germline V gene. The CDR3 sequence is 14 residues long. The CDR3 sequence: CSVGGAGGGETQYF. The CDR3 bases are TGCAGCGTTGGAGGAGCGGGAGGGGGGGAGACCCAGTACTTC. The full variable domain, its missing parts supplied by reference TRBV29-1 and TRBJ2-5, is SAVISQKPSRDICQRGTSLTIQCQVDSQVTMMFWYRQQPGQSLTLIATANQGSEATYESGFVIDKFPISRPNLTFSTLTVSNMSPEDSSIYLCSVGGAGGGETQYFGPGTRLLVL.

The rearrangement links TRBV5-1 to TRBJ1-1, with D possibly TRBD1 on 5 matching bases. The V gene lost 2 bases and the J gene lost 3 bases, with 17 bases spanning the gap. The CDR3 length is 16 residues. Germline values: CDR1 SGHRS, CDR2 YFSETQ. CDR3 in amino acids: CASSLYFGGLDTEAFF. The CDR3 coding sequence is TGCGCCAGCAGCTTATATTTTGGGGGGTTGGACACTGAAGCTTTCTTT.

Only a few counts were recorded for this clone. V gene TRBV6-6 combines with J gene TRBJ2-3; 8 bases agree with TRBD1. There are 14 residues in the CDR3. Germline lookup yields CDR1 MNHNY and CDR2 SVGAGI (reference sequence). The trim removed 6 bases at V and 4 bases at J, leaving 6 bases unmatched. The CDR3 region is CASRRKTGADTQYF. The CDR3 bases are TGTGCCAGCAGGCGAAAGACAGGGGCAGATACGCAGTATTTT.

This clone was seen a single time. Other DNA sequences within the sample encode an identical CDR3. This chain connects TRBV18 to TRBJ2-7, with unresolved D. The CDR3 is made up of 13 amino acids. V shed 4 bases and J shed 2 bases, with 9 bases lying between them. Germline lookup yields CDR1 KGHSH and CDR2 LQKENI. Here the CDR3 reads CASSLNSAYEQYF. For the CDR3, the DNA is TGTGCCAGCTCACTGAATTCGGCCTACGAGCAGTACTTC. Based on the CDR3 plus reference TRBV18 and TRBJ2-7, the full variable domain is NAGVMQNPRHLVRRRGQEARLRCSPMKGHSHVYWYRQLPEEGLKFMVYLQKENIIDESGMPKERFSAEFPKEGPSILRIQQVVRGDSAAYFCASSLNSAYEQYFGPGTRLTVT.

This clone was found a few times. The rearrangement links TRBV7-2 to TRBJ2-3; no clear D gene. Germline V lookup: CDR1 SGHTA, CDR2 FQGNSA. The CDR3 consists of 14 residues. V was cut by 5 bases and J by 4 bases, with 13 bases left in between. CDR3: CASSPLLSADTQYF. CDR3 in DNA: TGTGCCAGCAGCCCCCTGTTGAGCGCAGATACGCAGTATTTT.

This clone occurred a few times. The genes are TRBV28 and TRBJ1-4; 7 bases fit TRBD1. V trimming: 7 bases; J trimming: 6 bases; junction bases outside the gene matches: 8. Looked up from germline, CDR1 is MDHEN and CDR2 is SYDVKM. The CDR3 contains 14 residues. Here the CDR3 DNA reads TGTGCCAGCACCCCGACAGGGAATGATGAAAAACTGTTTTTT. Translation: CASTPTGNDEKLFF.

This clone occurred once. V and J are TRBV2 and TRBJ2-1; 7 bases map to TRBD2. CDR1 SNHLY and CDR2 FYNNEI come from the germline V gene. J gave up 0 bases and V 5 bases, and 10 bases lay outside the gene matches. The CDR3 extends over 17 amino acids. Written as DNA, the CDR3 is TGTGCCAGCAGTCCCCAGGGAGGGCGGAGCTCCTACAATGAGCAGTTCTTC. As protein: CASSPQGGRSSYNEQFF.

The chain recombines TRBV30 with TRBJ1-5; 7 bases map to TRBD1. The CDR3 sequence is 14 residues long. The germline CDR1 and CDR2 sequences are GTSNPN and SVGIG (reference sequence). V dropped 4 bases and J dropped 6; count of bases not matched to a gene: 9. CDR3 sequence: CAWTSAGGTQPQHF. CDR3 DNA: TGTGCCTGGACGTCGGCAGGGGGGACTCAGCCCCAGCATTTT.

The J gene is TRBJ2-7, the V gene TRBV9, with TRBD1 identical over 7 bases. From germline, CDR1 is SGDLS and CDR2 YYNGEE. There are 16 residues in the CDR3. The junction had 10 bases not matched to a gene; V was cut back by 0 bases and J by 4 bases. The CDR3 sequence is CASSVDPGTAFYEQYF. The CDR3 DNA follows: TGTGCCAGCAGCGTAGACCCCGGGACAGCCTTTTACGAGCAGTACTTC.

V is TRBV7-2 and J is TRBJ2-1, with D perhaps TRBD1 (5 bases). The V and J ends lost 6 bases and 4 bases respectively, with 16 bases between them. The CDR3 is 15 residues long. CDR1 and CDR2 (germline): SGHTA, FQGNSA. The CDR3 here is CASSFAAGSYNEQFF. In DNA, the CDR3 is TGTGCCAGCAGTTTTGCTGCAGGGTCTTACAATGAGCAGTTCTTC.

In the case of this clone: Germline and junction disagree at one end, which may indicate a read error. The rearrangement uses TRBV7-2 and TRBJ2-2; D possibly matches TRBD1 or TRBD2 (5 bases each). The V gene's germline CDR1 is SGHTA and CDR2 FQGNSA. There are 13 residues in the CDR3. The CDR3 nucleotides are TGTGCCAGCAGCGCGACCGGGGCCGGGGCGCTGTTTTTT. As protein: CASSATGAGALFF.

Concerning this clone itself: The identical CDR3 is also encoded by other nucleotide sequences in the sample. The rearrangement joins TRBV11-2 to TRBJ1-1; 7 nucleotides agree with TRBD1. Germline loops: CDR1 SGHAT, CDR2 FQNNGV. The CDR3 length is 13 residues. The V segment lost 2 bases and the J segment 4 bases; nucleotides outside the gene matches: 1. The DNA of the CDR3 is TGTGCCAGCAGCTTACAGGGGGGCACTGAAGCTTTCTTT. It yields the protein CASSLQGGTEAFF.

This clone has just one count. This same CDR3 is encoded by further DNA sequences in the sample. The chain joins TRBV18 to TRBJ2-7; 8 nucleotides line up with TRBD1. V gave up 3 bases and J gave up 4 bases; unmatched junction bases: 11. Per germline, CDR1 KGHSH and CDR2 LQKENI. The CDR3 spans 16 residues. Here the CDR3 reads CASSPVGGQEAYEQYF. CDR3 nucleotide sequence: TGTGCCAGCTCACCGGTGGGGGGACAGGAGGCTTACGAGCAGTACTTC.

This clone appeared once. CDR3 coding DNA: TGTGCCAGCAGTCGCGACCAGGTTTATGGCTACACCTTC. This gives the protein CASSRDQVYGYTF. The rearrangement uses TRBV25-1 and TRBJ1-2; no reliable D call. The CDR3 extends over 13 amino acids. The V gene lost 5 bases and the J gene lost 5 bases, with 12 bases spanning the gap. The germline CDR1 and CDR2 sequences are MGHDK and SYGVNS.